This is a list of T cell receptor beta chains from one sample in a study of regulatory T cells in long-lasting Graves disease. One entry per CDR3 protein results from TCRdb running MiXCR on the multiplex PCR reads. The table includes about 450,000 distinct CDR3 sequences, around 15% detected once. Another study also made use of these data, one on T cells in Graves' hyperthyroidism and ophthalmopathy.

Here the sequenced sample was peripheral blood mononuclear cells (PBMCs), taken at new diagnosis, from a patient treated with antithyroid drugs. The receptors were sampled from a woman aged 50 to 60 with Graves disease. CDR3s include the opening cysteine and the closing phenylalanine or tryptophan. The D gene is left open where the match is weak. Clone size is not always given. Where it is, it says once, few, many or a class for expanded clones.

len	abundance	v_gene	d_gene	j_gene	CDR3aa	CDR3nt
13	few	TRBV20-1	.	TRBJ2-1	CSARGLLYNEQFF	TGCAGTGCTAGGGGACTGCTATACAATGAGCAGTTCTTC
14	many	TRBV7-2	.	TRBJ2-7	CASSLQGDSYEQYF	TGTGCCAGCAGCCTACAGGGTGATTCCTACGAGCAGTACTTC
15	many	TRBV28	.	TRBJ2-5	CASSFPRRGQETQYF	TGTGCCAGCAGTTTTCCCCGGAGGGGCCAAGAGACCCAGTACTTC
15	.	TRBV9	.	TRBJ2-3	CASSATEFSTDTQYF	TGTGCCAGCAGCGCAACAGAGTTCAGCACAGATACGCAGTATTTT
15	many	TRBV7-2	TRBD2	TRBJ2-5	CASSFTGTSRETQYF	TGTGCCAGCAGCTTCACCGGGACTAGTCGGGAGACCCAGTACTTC
13	many	TRBV11-3	TRBD1	TRBJ2-7	CASSTRQGDEQYF	TGTGCCAGCAGCACGCGACAGGGAGACGAGCAGTACTTC
15	few	TRBV6-1	TRBD2	TRBJ2-7	CASRSGLAGVYEQYF	TGTGCCAGCAGATCGGGACTAGCGGGAGTCTACGAGCAGTACTTC
16	many	TRBV5-1	TRBD1	TRBJ2-2	CARYIGTGADTGELFF	TGCGCCAGATACATTGGGACAGGGGCCGACACCGGGGAGCTGTTTTTT
15	many	TRBV29-1	TRBD1	TRBJ1-2	CSVDHSGTGNYGYTF	TGCAGCGTTGACCACTCCGGGACAGGGAACTATGGCTACACCTTC
11	few	TRBV5-1	.	TRBJ2-1	CASTFRDEQFF	TGCGCCAGCACGTTTAGGGATGAGCAGTTCTTC